The 11 T cell receptor beta chains in this list originate from one sample, sequenced in a study of identical twins. TCRdb itself ran the 5' RACE reads through MiXCR, one entry per CDR3 protein. The profile shows around 480,000 distinct CDR3 sequences, 14% of them singletons. The same sample was also used in a study of yellow fever vaccine responses in identical twins.

The material sequenced was CD4+ T cells sorted from blood. Receptor source: a woman in her late teens or twenties in good health.

This chain connects TRBV28 to TRBJ2-2, with TRBD1 matching over 7 bases. Per the germline V gene, CDR1 is MDHEN and CDR2 is SYDVKM. The CDR3 length is 14 residues. The V and J ends lost 7 bases and 5 bases, in that order; junction bases with no gene match: 7. The CDR3 here is CASISDRLTGELFF. The CDR3 DNA follows: TGTGCCAGCATCTCGGACAGGCTTACCGGGGAGCTGTTTTTT.

This clonotype was seen a handful of times. The rearrangement joins TRBV2 to TRBJ1-5; the D gene is possibly TRBD1 (5 bases). V lost 5 bases, J lost 4 bases, and 18 bases lay in between. This CDR3 contains 16 residues. The germline gives CDR1 SNHLY, CDR2 FYNNEI. CDR3: CASSTTRVIGNQPQHF. The DNA for the CDR3 is TGTGCCAGCAGTACCACCAGGGTGATTGGGAATCAGCCCCAGCATTTT.

This clonotype was picked up a small number of times. This chain uses TRBV11-2 with TRBJ2-5, with 10 bases identical to TRBD2. This CDR3 contains 18 residues. Germline V lookup: CDR1 SGHAT, CDR2 FQNNGV. The J segment lost 2 bases and the V segment lost 1 base, leaving 10 bases of the junction unmatched. Here the CDR3 reads CASSLVPSSGSIQETQYF. DNA of the CDR3: TGTGCCAGCAGCTTAGTTCCCTCTAGCGGGAGCATTCAAGAGACCCAGTACTTC.

This clonotype was detected a few times. V is TRBV6-5 and J is TRBJ2-2, with TRBD2 matching over 12 bases. After removal of 0 bases from V and 6 bases from J, the junction contained 2 bases not matched to a gene. The CDR3 has 16 amino acids. CDR1 MNHEY and CDR2 SVGAGI come from the germline V gene. The CDR3 bases are TGTGCCAGCAGTTACTCAACTAGCGGGAGGCCCGGGGAGCTGTTTTTT. This gives the protein CASSYSTSGRPGELFF.

This clonotype was detected ten times or more. The chain uses TRBV16 and TRBJ1-5; a possible D gene is TRBD1 (5 bases). Germline loops: CDR1 KGHSY, CDR2 FQNENV. V was cut by 0 bases and J by 3 bases, with 9 bases left in between. The length of the CDR3 is 15 residues. CDR3 amino acids: CASSQSRQSNQPQHF. CDR3 coding DNA: TGTGCCAGCAGCCAATCCCGACAGTCCAATCAGCCCCAGCATTTT.

This clonotype was seen a few times. The CDR3 spells CASETPGDTEAFF. The CDR3 coding sequence is TGTGCCAGCGAAACCCCCGGGGACACTGAAGCTTTCTTT. The chain is built from TRBV28 and TRBJ1-1, with unresolved D. The ends were cut back, 8 bases at V and 3 bases at J, with 13 bases in the middle. Germline-derived CDR1 and CDR2 are MDHEN and SYDVKM. The CDR3 loop spans 13 amino acids.

About this clonotype: Sequence at one end of the junction differs from germline and may be a read error. This chain links TRBV10-3 with TRBJ2-1; 13 bases are shared with TRBD2. Germline CDR1 ENHRY, CDR2 SYGVKD. This CDR3 has 19 residues. The chain's CDR3 is CAISDRGLAGMLTDNQQFF. CDR3 DNA sequence: TGTGCCATCAGTGATAGGGGACTAGCGGGGATGCTCACTGACAATCAGCAGTTCTTC.

This clonotype has just a few counts. One end of the junction is discordant with germline, which a read error may explain. The V gene is TRBV7-7, the J gene TRBJ2-3; D gene uncertain. The CDR3 covers 13 residues. The germline gives CDR1 SSHAT, CDR2 FNYEAQ (reference sequence). Written as DNA, the CDR3 is TGTGCTAGCAGCTTAGGAACGGGAGATACGCAGTATTTT. This sequence encodes CASSLGTGDTQYF.

This clonotype occurred a few times. The chain joins TRBV7-9 to TRBJ2-1, with D unresolved. The V and J ends lost 11 bases and 8 bases respectively, with 10 bases between them. The CDR3 loop spans 10 amino acids. The germline V gene has CDR1 SEHNR and CDR2 FQNEAQ (reference sequence). CDR3 protein: CAVIRDEQFF. CDR3 DNA: TGTGCCGTTATACGGGATGAGCAGTTCTTC. Together with reference TRBV7-9 and TRBJ2-1, the CDR3 gives the full variable domain: DTGVSQNPRHKITKRGQNVTFRCDPISEHNRLYWYRQTLGQGPEFLTYFQNEAQLEKSRLLSDRFSAERPKGSFSTLEIQRTEQGDSAMYLCAVIRDEQFFGPGTRLTVL.

This clonotype was counted between two and nine times. The rearrangement joins TRBV12-3 or TRBV12-4 to TRBJ2-2; TRBD2 aligns across 13 bases. J lost 7 bases, V lost 4 bases, and 3 bases had no gene match. This CDR3 is built from 15 residues. In nucleotides, the CDR3 is TGTGCCAGCAGTTCGGGACTAGCGGGGCTCGGGGAGCTGTTTTTT. Translating it yields CASSSGLAGLGELFF.

The V gene is TRBV29-1, the J gene TRBJ2-3, with TRBD1 identical over 7 bases. The CDR3 is 15 amino acids. Germline CDR1 is SQVTM and CDR2 is ANQGSEA. Trimming took 3 bases from V and 1 from J; bases not matched to a gene: 7. In DNA form, the CDR3 reads TGCAGCGTTGACGGAAGGGGGCTAGGCACAGATACGCAGTATTTT. Protein sequence: CSVDGRGLGTDTQYF.